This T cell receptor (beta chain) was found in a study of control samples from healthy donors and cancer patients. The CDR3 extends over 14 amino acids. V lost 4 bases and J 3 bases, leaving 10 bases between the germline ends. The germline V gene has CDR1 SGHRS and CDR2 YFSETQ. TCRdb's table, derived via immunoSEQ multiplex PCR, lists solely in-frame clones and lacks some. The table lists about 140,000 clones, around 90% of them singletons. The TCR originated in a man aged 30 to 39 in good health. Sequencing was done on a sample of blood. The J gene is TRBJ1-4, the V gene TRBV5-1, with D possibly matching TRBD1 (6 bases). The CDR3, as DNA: TGCGCCAGCAGCCCGGACAGATCTAATGAAAAACTGTTTTTT. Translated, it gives CASSPDRSNEKLFF.